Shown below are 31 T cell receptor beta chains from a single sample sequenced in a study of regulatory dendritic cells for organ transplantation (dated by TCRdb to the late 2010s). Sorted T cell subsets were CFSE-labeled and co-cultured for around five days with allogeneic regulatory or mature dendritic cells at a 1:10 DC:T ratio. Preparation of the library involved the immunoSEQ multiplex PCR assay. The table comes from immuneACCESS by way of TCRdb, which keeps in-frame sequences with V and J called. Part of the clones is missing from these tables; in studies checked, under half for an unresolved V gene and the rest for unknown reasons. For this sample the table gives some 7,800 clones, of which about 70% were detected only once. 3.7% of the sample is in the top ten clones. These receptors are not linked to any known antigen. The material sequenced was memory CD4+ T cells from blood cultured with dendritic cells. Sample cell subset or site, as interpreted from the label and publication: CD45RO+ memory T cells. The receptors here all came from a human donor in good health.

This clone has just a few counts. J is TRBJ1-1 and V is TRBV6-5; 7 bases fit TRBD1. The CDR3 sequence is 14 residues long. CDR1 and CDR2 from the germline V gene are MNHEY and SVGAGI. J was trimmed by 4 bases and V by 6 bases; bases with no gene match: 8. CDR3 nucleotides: TGTGCCAGCAGGACAGACAGGGTTGGCACTGAAGCTTTCTTT. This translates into CASRTDRVGTEAFF.

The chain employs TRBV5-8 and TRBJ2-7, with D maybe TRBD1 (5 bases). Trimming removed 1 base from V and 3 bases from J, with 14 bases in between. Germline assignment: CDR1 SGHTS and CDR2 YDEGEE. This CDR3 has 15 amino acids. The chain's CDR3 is CASSLHRQGGYEQYF. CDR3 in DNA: TGTGCCAGCAGCTTGCATCGGCAGGGCGGCTACGAGCAGTACTTC.

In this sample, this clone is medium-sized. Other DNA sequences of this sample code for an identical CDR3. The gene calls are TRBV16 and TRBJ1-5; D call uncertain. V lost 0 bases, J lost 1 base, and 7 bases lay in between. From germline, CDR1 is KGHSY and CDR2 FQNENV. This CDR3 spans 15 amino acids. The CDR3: CASSQSGQSNQPQHF. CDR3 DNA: TGTGCCAGCAGCCAATCTGGCCAAAGCAATCAGCCCCAGCATTTT.

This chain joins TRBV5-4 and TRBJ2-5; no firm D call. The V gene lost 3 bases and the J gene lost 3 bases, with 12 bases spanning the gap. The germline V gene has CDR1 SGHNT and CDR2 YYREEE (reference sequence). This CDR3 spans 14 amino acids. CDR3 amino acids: CASSSLAAEETQYF. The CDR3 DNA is TGTGCCAGCAGCTCCTTGGCCGCGGAAGAGACCCAGTACTTC. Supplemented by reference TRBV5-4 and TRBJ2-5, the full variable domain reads ETGVTQSPTHLIKTRGQQVTLRCSSQSGHNTVSWYQQALGQGPQFIFQYYREEENGRGNFPPRFSGLQFPNYSSELNVNALELDDSALYLCASSSLAAEETQYFGPGTRLLVL.

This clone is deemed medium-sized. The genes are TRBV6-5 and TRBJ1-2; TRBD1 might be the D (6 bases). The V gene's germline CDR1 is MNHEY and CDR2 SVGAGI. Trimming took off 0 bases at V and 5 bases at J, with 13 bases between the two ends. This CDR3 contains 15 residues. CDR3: CASSYSKQGLYGYTF. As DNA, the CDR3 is TGTGCCAGCAGTTACTCTAAACAGGGTCTGTATGGCTACACCTTC.

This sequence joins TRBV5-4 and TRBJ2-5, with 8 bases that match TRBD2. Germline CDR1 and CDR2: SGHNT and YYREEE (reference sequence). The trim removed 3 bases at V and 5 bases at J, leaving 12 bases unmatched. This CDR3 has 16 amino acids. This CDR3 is CASSYPRRGGPETQYF. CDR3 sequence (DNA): TGTGCCAGCAGCTATCCTAGACGGGGGGGCCCCGAGACCCAGTACTTC.

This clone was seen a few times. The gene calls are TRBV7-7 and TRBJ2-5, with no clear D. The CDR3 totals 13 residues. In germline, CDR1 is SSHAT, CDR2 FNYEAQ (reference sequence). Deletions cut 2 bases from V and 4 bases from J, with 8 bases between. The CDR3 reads CASSLSPGETQYF. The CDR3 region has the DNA TGTGCCAGCAGCTTATCTCCGGGAGAGACCCAGTACTTC.

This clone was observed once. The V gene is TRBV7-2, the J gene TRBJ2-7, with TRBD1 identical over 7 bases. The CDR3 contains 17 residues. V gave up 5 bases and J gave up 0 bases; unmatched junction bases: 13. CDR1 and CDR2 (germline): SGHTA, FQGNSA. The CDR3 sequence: CASSLSVGGQASYEQYF. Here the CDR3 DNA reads TGTGCCAGCAGCCTATCCGTCGGCGGACAGGCCTCCTACGAGCAGTACTTC.

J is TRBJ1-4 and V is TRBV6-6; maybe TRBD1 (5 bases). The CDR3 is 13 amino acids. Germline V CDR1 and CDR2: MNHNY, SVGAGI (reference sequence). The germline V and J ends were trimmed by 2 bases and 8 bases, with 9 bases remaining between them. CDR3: CASSYSPGEKLFF. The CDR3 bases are TGTGCCAGCAGTTACAGTCCAGGGGAAAAACTGTTTTTT.

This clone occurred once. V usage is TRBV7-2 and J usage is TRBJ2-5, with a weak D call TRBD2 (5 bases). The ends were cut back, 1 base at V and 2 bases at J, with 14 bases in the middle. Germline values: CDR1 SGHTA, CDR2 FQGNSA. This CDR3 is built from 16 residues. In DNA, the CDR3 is TGTGCCAGCAGCTTAGGAGCCAGCGGACTGCAAGAGACCCAGTACTTC. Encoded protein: CASSLGASGLQETQYF.

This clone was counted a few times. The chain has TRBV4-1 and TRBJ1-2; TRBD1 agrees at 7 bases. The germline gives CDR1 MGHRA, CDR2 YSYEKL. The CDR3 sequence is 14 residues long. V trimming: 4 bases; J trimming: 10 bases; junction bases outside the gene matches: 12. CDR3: CASSPSIGRGHYTF. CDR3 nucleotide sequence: TGCGCCAGCAGCCCATCGATCGGGAGGGGGCACTACACCTTC.

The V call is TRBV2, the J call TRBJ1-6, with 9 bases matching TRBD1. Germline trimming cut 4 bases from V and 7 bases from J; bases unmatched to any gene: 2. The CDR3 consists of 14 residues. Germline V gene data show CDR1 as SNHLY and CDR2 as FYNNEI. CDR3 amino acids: CASSGDRENSPLHF. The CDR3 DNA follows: TGTGCCAGCAGTGGGGACAGGGAGAATTCACCCCTCCACTTT.

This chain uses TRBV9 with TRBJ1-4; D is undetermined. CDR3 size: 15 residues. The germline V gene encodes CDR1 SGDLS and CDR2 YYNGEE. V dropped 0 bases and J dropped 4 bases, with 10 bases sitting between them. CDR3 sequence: CASSVGGLGNEKLFF. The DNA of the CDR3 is TGTGCCAGCAGCGTAGGAGGCTTAGGTAATGAAAAACTGTTTTTT.

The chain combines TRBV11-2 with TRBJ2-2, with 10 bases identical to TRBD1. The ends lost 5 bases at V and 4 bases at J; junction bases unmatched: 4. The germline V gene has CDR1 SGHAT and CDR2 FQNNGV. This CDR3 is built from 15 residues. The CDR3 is CASSPGTGVTGELFF. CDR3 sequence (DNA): TGTGCCAGCAGCCCTGGGACAGGGGTCACCGGGGAGCTGTTTTTT.

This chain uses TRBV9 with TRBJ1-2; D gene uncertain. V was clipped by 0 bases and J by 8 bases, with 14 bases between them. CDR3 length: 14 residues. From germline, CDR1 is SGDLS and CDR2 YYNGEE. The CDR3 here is CASSVESGFLGYTF. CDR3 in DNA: TGTGCCAGCAGCGTAGAATCGGGGTTTCTAGGCTACACCTTC. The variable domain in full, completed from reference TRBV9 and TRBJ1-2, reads DSGVTQTPKHLITATGQRVTLRCSPRSGDLSVYWYQQSLDQGLQFLIQYYNGEERAKGNILERFSAQQFPDLHSELNLSSLELGDSALYFCASSVESGFLGYTFGSGTRLTVV.

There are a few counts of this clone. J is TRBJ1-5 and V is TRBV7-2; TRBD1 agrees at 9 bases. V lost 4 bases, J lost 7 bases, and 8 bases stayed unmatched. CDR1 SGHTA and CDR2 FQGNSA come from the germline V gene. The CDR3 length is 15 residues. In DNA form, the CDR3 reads TGTGCCAGCAGCTCAATCGGACAGGGGCTGCAGCCCCAGCATTTT. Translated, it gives CASSSIGQGLQPQHF.

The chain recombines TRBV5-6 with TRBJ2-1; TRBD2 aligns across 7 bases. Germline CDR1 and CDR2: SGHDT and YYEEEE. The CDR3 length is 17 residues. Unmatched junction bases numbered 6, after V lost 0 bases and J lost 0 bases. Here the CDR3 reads CASSLDFGGSSYNEQFF. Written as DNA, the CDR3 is TGTGCCAGCAGCTTGGACTTCGGGGGGAGCTCCTACAATGAGCAGTTCTTC. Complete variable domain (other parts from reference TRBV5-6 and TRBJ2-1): DAGVTQSPTHLIKTRGQQVTLRCSPKSGHDTVSWYQQALGQGPQFIFQYYEEEERQRGNFPDRFSGHQFPNYSSELNVNALLLGDSALYLCASSLDFGGSSYNEQFFGPGTRLTVL.

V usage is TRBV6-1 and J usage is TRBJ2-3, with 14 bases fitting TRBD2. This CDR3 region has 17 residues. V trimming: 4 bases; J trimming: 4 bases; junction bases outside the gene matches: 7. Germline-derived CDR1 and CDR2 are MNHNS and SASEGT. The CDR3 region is CASSAGLAGVSSDTQYF. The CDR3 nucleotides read TGTGCCAGCAGTGCGGGACTAGCGGGGGTCTCTTCAGATACGCAGTATTTT.

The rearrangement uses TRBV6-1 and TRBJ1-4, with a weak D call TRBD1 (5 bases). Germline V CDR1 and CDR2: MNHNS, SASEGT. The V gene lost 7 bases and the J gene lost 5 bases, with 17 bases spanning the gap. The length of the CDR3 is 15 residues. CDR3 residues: CASTSKTVGNEKLFF. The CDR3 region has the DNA TGTGCCAGCACTTCCAAGACAGTTGGGAATGAAAAACTGTTTTTT.

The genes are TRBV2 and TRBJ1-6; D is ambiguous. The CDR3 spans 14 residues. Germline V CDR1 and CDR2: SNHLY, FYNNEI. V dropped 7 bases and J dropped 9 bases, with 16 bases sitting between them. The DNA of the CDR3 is TGTGCCAGCACCTTCCGGGGTGTCGGTTCACCCCTCCACTTT. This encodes CASTFRGVGSPLHF.

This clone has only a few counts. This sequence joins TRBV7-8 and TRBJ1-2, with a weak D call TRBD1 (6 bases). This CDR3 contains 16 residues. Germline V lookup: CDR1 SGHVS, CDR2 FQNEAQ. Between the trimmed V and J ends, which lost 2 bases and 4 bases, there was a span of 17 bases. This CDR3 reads CASSLIPGQRIYGYTF. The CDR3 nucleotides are TGTGCCAGCAGCTTAATTCCGGGACAAAGAATCTATGGCTACACCTTC.

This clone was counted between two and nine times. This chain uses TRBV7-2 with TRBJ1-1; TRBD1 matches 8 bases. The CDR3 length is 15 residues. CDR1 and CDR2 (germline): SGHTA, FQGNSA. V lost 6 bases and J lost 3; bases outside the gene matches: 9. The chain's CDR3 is CASRGQARRDTEAFF. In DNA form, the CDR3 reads TGTGCCAGCAGGGGACAGGCCCGCAGGGACACTGAAGCTTTCTTT.

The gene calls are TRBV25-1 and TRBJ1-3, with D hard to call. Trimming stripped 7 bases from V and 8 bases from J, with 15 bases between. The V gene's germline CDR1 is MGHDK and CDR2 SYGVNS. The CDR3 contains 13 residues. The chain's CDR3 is CASTYGAGDTIYF. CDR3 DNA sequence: TGTGCCAGCACCTACGGTGCGGGAGACACCATATATTTT. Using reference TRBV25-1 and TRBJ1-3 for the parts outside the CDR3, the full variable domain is EADIYQTPRYLVIGTGKKITLECSQTMGHDKMYWYQQDPGMELHLIHYSYGVNSTEKGDLSSESTVSRIRTEHFPLTLESARPSHTSQYLCASTYGAGDTIYFGEGSWLTVV.

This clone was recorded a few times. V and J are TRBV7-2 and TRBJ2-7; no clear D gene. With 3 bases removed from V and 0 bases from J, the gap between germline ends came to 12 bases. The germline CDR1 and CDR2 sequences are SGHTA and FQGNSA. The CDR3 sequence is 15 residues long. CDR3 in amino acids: CASSFDFPSSYEQYF. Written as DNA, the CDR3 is TGTGCCAGCAGCTTCGACTTCCCCTCCTCCTACGAGCAGTACTTC.

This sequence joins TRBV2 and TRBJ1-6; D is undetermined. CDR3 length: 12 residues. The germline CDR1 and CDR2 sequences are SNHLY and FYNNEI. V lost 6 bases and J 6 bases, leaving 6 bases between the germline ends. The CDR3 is CASRKLNSPLHF. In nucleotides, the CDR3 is TGTGCCAGCAGGAAGCTTAATTCACCCCTCCACTTT.

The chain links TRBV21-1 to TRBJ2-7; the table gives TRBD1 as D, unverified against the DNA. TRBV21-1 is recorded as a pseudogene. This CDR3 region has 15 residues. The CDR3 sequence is CASSKAGRGRYEQYF. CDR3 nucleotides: TGTGCCAGCAGCAAAGCGGGCAGGGGGCGATACGAGCAGTACTTC.

The CDR3 region has the DNA TGTGCCAGCAGTCAGACAGGCCCTACACAAGAGACCCAGTACTTC. This encodes CASSQTGPTQETQYF. The gene calls are TRBV7-8 and TRBJ2-5; maybe TRBD1 (6 bases). V was pared by 6 bases and J by 2 bases, with 16 bases between. Germline-derived CDR1 and CDR2 are SGHVS and FQNEAQ. The CDR3 contains 15 residues.

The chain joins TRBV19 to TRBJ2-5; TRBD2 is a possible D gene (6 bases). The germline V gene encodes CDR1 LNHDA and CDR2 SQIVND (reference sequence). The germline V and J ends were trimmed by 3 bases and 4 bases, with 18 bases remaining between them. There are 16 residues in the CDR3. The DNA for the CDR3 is TGTGCCAGTAGTATGGGCTCAGCGGGCGGTAGAGAGACCCAGTACTTC. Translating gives CASSMGSAGGRETQYF.

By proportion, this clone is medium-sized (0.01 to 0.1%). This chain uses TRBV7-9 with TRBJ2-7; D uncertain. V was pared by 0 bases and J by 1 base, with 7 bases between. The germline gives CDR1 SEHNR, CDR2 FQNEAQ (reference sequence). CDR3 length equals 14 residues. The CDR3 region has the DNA TGTGCCAGCAGCTTAGCAGCTGTATCCTACGAGCAGTACTTC. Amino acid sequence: CASSLAAVSYEQYF. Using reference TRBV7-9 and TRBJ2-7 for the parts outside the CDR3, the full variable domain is DTGVSQNPRHKITKRGQNVTFRCDPISEHNRLYWYRQTLGQGPEFLTYFQNEAQLEKSRLLSDRFSAERPKGSFSTLEIQRTEQGDSAMYLCASSLAAVSYEQYFGPGTRLTVT.

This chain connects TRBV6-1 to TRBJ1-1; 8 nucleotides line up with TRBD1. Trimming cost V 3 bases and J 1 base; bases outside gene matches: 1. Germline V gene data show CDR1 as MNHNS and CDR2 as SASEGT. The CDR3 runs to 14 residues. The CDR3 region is CASSDTGGNTEAFF. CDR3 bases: TGTGCCAGCAGTGATACAGGGGGGAACACTGAAGCTTTCTTT.

The CDR3 nucleotides are TGCGCCAGCGCGAGGGAACAGAGCACAGATACGCAGTATTTT. It codes for CASAREQSTDTQYF. This sequence joins TRBV5-1 and TRBJ2-3; weak D call: TRBD2 (5 bases). The length of the CDR3 is 14 residues. Germline V gene sequence: CDR1 SGHRS, CDR2 YFSETQ. The V end lost 7 bases, the J end lost 0 bases, and 12 bases lay between the germline ends.